These T cell receptor beta chains were read from a single sample in a study of shared clonotypes between healthy human individuals. The repertoire was sequenced with immunoSEQ multiplex PCR; TCRdb's copy has only in-frame clones and lacks some. The data hold about 770,000 clones, with 55% to 75% observed a single time. Material for sequencing was memory CD4+ T cells sorted from blood. The receptor set was obtained from a woman aged 30 to 39 in good health. The CDR3 runs from the conserved cysteine through the conserved F or W. Fields, in order: V gene, J gene, CDR3 protein.

v_gene: TRBV5-4
j_gene: TRBJ2-1
CDR3aa: CASSSPAVSYNEQFF

v_gene: TRBV7-9
j_gene: TRBJ1-1
CDR3aa: CASSQGQGVGQTEAFF

v_gene: TRBV10-2
j_gene: TRBJ2-7
CDR3aa: CASSDATMIAYEQYF

v_gene: TRBV28
j_gene: TRBJ2-3
CDR3aa: CASSRGDTQYF

v_gene: TRBV10-3
j_gene: TRBJ2-7
CDR3aa: CASSTGQGDSSEQYF

v_gene: TRBV5-4
j_gene: TRBJ1-3
CDR3aa: CASSFKGYGNTIYF

v_gene: TRBV7-8
j_gene: TRBJ2-7
CDR3aa: CASSRQAGVSTYEQYF

v_gene: TRBV5-1
j_gene: TRBJ2-7
CDR3aa: CASSRAGQGVDEQYF

v_gene: TRBV6-5
j_gene: TRBJ2-7
CDR3aa: CASSPASGIPYEQYF

v_gene: TRBV4-2
j_gene: TRBJ2-3
CDR3aa: CASSQGEITDTQYF

v_gene: TRBV13
j_gene: TRBJ1-2
CDR3aa: CASSLRGSYGYTF

v_gene: TRBV5-1
j_gene: TRBJ1-3
CDR3aa: CASSDGTVSGNTIYF

v_gene: TRBV10-3
j_gene: TRBJ1-4
CDR3aa: CAIRGAPGEKLFF

v_gene: TRBV4-1
j_gene: TRBJ2-2
CDR3aa: CASSPPAGRRTGELFF

v_gene: TRBV7-2
j_gene: TRBJ2-1
CDR3aa: CASSLRLAHEQFF

v_gene: TRBV2
j_gene: TRBJ2-1
CDR3aa: CASSEGSGSIGEQFF

v_gene: TRBV19
j_gene: TRBJ1-1
CDR3aa: CASRKGTAGTSTEAFF

v_gene: TRBV11-2
j_gene: TRBJ2-5
CDR3aa: CASTGRETQYF

v_gene: TRBV5-3
j_gene: TRBJ2-5
CDR3aa: CARSLAGTSGRWVYETQYF

v_gene: TRBV18
j_gene: TRBJ2-5
CDR3aa: CASSPSYQETQYF

v_gene: TRBV21-1
j_gene: TRBJ2-7
CDR3aa: CASSPLHRARTNYEQYF

v_gene: TRBV11-2
j_gene: TRBJ2-7
CDR3aa: CASSFRDRSYEQYF

v_gene: TRBV6-4
j_gene: TRBJ2-7
CDR3aa: CASTLTYEQYF

v_gene: TRBV19
j_gene: TRBJ2-1
CDR3aa: CASSIRGSGSGTYNEQFF

v_gene: TRBV5-1
j_gene: TRBJ2-6
CDR3aa: CASSLSSGANVLTF

v_gene: TRBV6-1
j_gene: TRBJ1-5
CDR3aa: CASSDLSTGHGQPQHF

v_gene: TRBV5-8
j_gene: TRBJ1-2
CDR3aa: CASSLATANYGYTF

v_gene: TRBV18
j_gene: TRBJ2-1
CDR3aa: CASSPSAAGPTNEQFF

v_gene: TRBV6-1
j_gene: TRBJ1-2
CDR3aa: CASSESEGANYGYTF

v_gene: TRBV5-1
j_gene: TRBJ1-3
CDR3aa: CASSPQGTGNTIYF

v_gene: TRBV7-2
j_gene: TRBJ1-5
CDR3aa: CASSLGSGANQPQHF

v_gene: TRBV27
j_gene: TRBJ1-2
CDR3aa: CASRLQGADGYTF

v_gene: TRBV19
j_gene: TRBJ1-5
CDR3aa: CASKRRQGYQPQHF

v_gene: TRBV4-2
j_gene: TRBJ2-3
CDR3aa: CASSQEGTDTQYF

v_gene: TRBV18
j_gene: TRBJ2-7
CDR3aa: CASSPPGLLGEQYF

v_gene: TRBV28
j_gene: TRBJ2-2
CDR3aa: CASLGITGELFF

v_gene: TRBV4-1
j_gene: TRBJ2-3
CDR3aa: CASSTPGLAGGPLGTDTQYF

v_gene: TRBV5-1
j_gene: TRBJ2-1
CDR3aa: CASSLSSGSYNEQFF

v_gene: TRBV19
j_gene: TRBJ1-2
CDR3aa: CASTTGSYGYTF

v_gene: TRBV7-2
j_gene: TRBJ1-1
CDR3aa: CASSSLGRGWAFF

v_gene: TRBV7-6
j_gene: TRBJ2-7
CDR3aa: CASSSQQGYEQYF

v_gene: TRBV27
j_gene: TRBJ2-5
CDR3aa: CASSLSRQPQETQYF

v_gene: TRBV4-1
j_gene: TRBJ2-5
CDR3aa: CASSQPTSGSGETQYF

v_gene: TRBV28
j_gene: TRBJ1-2
CDR3aa: CASSLDRVGYGYTF

v_gene: TRBV5-5
j_gene: TRBJ2-7
CDR3aa: CASSLERPPYEQYF

v_gene: TRBV2
j_gene: TRBJ2-7
CDR3aa: CASSEGTYEQYF

v_gene: TRBV19
j_gene: TRBJ1-3
CDR3aa: CASRRRGSEGNTIYF